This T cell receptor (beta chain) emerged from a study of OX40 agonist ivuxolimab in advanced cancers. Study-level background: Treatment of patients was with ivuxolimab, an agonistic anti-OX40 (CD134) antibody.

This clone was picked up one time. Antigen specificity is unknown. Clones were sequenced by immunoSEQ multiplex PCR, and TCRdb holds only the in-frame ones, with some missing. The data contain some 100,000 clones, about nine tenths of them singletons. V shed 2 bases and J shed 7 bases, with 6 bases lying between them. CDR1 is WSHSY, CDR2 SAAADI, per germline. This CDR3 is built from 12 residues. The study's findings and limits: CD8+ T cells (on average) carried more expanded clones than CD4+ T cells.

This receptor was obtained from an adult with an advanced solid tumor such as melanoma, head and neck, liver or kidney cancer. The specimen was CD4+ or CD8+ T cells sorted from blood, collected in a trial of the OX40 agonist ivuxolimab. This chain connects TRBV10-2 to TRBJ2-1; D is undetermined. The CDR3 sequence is CASSEARNEQFF. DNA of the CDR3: TGCGCCAGCAGTGAGGCACGAAATGAGCAGTTCTTC.